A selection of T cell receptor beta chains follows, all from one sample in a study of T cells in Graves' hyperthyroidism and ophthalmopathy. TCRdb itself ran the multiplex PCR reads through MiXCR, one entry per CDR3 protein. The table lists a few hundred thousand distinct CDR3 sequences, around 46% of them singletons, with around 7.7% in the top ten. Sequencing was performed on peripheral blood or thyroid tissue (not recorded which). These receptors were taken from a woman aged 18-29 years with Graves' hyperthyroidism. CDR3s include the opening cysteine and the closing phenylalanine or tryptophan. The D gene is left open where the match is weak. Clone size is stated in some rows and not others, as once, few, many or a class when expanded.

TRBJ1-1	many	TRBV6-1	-	TGTGCCAGCAGTGAAGTTGGGTACCAGGGCACTGAAGCTTTCTTT	CASSEVGYQGTEAFF
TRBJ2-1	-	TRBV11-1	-	TGTGCCAGCAGCTTAGCGCCCTCCTACAATGAGCAGTTCTTC	CASSLAPSYNEQFF
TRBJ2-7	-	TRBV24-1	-	TGTTCAACCCGGGACTGGAGCTACGAGCAGTACTTC	CSTRDWSYEQYF
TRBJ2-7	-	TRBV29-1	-	TGCAGCGCCAGCGAATCGAGGGGGAGCTCCTACGAGCAGTACTTC	CSASESRGSSYEQYF
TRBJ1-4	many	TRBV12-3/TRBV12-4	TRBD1	TGTGCCAGCAGTTGGACAGGGCTTCACCGTGAAAAACTGTTTTTT	CASSWTGLHREKLFF
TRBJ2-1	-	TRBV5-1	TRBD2	TGCGCCAGCAGCTCGAGCGGGAGCGGGGAGCAGTTCTTC	CASSSSGSGEQFF
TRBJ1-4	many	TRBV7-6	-	TGTGCCAGCAGCTTAGGCTCGGGCCTTCCAACTAATGAAAAACTGTTTTTT	CASSLGSGLPTNEKLFF
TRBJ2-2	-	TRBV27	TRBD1	TGTGCCAGCAGTTCAAGACAGGGCCCCACCGGGGAGCTGTTTTTT	CASSSRQGPTGELFF
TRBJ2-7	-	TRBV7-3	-	TGTGCCAGCAGCCCAGCGGCAACGGGGTACAATGAGCAGTACTTC	CASSPAATGYNEQYF
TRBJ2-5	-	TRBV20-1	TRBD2	TGCAGTGCGTTCCCTAGCGGGAGTTTAACAGATACGCAGTACTTC	CSAFPSGSLTDTQYF
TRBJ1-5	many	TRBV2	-	TGTGCCAGCAGTGACCGCACTAGCAATCAGCCCCAGCATTTT	CASSDRTSNQPQHF
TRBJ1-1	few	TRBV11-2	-	TGTGCCAGCAGCTTAGGACTTCGCATGAACACTGAAGCTTTCTTT	CASSLGLRMNTEAFF
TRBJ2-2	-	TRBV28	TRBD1	TGTGCCAGCAGGGGGGACAGGGCGAACACCGGGGAGCTGTTTTTT	CASRGDRANTGELFF
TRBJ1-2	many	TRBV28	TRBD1	TGTGCCAGCATCGAGACAGGGGGAAACTATGGCTACACCTTC	CASIETGGNYGYTF
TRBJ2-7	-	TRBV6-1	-	TGTGCCAGCAGCCAAGTCGGGAGTGGTTACGAGCAGTACTTC	CASSQVGSGYEQYF
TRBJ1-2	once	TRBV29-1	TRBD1	TGCAGCGTTGGGGAGGGACGGGGACAGTACTATGGCTACACCTTC	CSVGEGRGQYYGYTF
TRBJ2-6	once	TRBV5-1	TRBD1	TGCGCCAGCAGACGAACACGACAGGGGGCGACCGGGGCCAACGTCCTGACTTTC	CASRRTRQGATGANVLTF
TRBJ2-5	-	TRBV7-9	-	TGTGCCAGCAGTCAAGACCGGCCTCTTGAGACCCAGTACTTC	CASSQDRPLETQYF
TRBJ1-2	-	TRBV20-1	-	TGCAGTGCTGCGGACAGAGGTGACTATGGCTACACCTTC	CSAADRGDYGYTF
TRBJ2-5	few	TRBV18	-	TGTGCCAGCTCACCACCCAATTCTGAAGAGACCCAGTACTTC	CASSPPNSEETQYF